The 4 T cell receptor beta chains given below trace back to one sample, sequenced in a study of OX40 agonist ivuxolimab in advanced cancers. Sequenced by immunoSEQ multiplex PCR; TCRdb stores in-frame clones only, minus some. Here the sample spans 69,000 or so clones, approximately 80% being singletons. The sample was CD4+ or CD8+ T cells sorted from blood, taken in a trial of the OX40 agonist ivuxolimab. The receptor set was obtained from an adult with an advanced solid tumor such as melanoma, head and neck, liver or kidney cancer.

The V call is TRBV5-1, the J call TRBJ2-6; D unclear. Germline V lookup: CDR1 SGHRS, CDR2 YFSETQ. The CDR3 sequence is 14 residues long. V lost 0 bases and J 9 bases, leaving 10 bases between the germline ends. CDR3 nucleotide sequence: TGCGCCAGCAGCTTGGCGGGCGACCTCAACGTCCTGACTTTC. It codes for CASSLAGDLNVLTF.

CDR3 nucleotides: TGTGCCAGCAGCTTGGTATTAGCGGGACGGAACTCCTACAATGAGCAGTTCTTC. This sequence encodes CASSLVLAGRNSYNEQFF. The rearrangement uses TRBV5-4 and TRBJ2-1; 8 bases align to TRBD2. The length of the CDR3 is 18 residues. Germline V gives CDR1 SGHNT, CDR2 YYREEE (reference sequence). V dropped 0 bases and J dropped 0; count of bases not matched to a gene: 8. Full variable domain (remainder filled in from reference TRBV5-4 and TRBJ2-1): ETGVTQSPTHLIKTRGQQVTLRCSSQSGHNTVSWYQQALGQGPQFIFQYYREEENGRGNFPPRFSGLQFPNYSSELNVNALELDDSALYLCASSLVLAGRNSYNEQFFGPGTRLTVL.

This chain links TRBV28 with TRBJ1-1; D unresolved. Germline assignment: CDR1 MDHEN and CDR2 SYDVKM. V lost 1 base and J 0 bases, leaving 6 bases between the germline ends. The CDR3 extends over 14 amino acids. The CDR3 DNA reads TGTGCCAGCAGTTTATTCAGCATGAACACTGAAGCTTTCTTT. This encodes CASSLFSMNTEAFF.

Only one count was recorded for this clone. Compared with germline, one end of the junction differs, possibly owing to a read error. This sample also contains other DNA sequences that code for the same CDR3. The J gene is TRBJ1-2, the V gene TRBV4-1; 7 bases are a match to TRBD1. The CDR3 covers 15 residues. CDR1 is MGHRA and CDR2 is YSYEKL in the germline V gene. The DNA of the CDR3 is TGCGCCAGTAGCCAGGGGGACCGCCCTAACTATGGCTACACCTTC. It yields the protein CASSQGDRPNYGYTF.